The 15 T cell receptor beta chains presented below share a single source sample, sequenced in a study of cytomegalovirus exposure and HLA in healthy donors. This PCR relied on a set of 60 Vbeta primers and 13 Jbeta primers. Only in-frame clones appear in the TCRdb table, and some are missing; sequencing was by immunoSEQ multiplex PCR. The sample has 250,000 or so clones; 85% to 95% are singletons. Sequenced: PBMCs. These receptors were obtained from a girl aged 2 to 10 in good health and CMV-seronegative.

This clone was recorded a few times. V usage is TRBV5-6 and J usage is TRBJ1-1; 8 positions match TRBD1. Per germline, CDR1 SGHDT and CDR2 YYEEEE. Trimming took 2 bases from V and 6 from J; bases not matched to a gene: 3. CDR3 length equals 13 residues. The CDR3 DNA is TGTGCCAGCAGCTTTGGACAGGGACCTGAAGCTTTCTTT. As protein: CASSFGQGPEAFF.

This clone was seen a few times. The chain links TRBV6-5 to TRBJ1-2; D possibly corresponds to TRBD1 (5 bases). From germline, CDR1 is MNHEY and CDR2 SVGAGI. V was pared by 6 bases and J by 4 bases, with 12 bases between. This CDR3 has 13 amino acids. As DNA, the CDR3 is TGTGCCAGCAGAGGGGCTATGGGCTATGGCTACACCTTC. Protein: CASRGAMGYGYTF.

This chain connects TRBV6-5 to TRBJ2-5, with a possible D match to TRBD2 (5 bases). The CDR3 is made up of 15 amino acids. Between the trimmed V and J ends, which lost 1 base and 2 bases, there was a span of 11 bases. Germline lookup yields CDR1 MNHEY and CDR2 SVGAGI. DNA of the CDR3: TGTGCCAGCAGTTACTTGGCGGGTAGTCAAGAGACCCAGTACTTC. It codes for CASSYLAGSQETQYF.

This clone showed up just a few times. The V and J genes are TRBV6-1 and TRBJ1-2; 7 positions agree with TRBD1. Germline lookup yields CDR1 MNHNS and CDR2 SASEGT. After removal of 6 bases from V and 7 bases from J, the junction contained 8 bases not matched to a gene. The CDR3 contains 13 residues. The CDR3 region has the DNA TGTGCCAGCAGCCCGACAGGGACGGGTGGCTACACCTTC. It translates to CASSPTGTGGYTF.

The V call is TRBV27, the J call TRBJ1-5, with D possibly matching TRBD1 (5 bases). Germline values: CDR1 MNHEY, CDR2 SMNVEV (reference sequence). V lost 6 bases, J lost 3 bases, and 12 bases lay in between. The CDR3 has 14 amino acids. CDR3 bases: TGTGCCAGCAGGTTAGCAGGGCTCAATCAGCCCCAGCATTTT. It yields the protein CASRLAGLNQPQHF.

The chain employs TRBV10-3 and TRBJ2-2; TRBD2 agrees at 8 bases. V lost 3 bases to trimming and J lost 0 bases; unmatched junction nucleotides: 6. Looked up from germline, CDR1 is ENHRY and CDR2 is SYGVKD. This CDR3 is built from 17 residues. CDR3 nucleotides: TGTGCCATCAGTGACCCCGCTAGCGGGCCGAACACCGGGGAGCTGTTTTTT. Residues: CAISDPASGPNTGELFF.

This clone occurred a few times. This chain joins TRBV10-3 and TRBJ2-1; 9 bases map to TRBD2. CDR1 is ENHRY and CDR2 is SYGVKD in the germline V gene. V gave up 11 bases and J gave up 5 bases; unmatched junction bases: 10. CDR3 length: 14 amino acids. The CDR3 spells CAARPGGGDNEQFF. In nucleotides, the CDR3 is TGTGCCGCCAGGCCGGGCGGGGGGGACAATGAGCAGTTCTTC.

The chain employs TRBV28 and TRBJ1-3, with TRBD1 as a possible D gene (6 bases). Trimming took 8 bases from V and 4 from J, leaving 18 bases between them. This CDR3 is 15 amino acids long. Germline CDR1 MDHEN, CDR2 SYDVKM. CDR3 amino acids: CASYQQGGAGNTIYF. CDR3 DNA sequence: TGTGCCAGCTATCAACAAGGGGGTGCGGGAAACACCATATATTTT.

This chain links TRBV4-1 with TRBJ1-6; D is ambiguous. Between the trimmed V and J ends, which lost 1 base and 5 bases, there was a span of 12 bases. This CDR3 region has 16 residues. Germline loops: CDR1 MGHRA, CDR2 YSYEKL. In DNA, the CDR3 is TGCGCCAGCAGCCAAGTTCGGCAGGTCGATAATTCACCCCTCCACTTT. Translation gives CASSQVRQVDNSPLHF.

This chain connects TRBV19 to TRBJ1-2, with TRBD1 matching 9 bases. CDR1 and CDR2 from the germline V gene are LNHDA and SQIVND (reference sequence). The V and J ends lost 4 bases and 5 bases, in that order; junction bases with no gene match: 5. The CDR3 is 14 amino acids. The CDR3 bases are TGTGCCAGTAGTAGCGGGACAGGGAAATATGGCTACACCTTC. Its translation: CASSSGTGKYGYTF.

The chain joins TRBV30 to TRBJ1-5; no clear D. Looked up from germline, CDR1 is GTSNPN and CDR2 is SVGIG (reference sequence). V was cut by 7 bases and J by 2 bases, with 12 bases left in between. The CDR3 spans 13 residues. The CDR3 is CASSVGGNQPQHF. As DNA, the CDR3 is TGTGCCTCTTCGGTGGGCGGCAATCAGCCCCAGCATTTT.

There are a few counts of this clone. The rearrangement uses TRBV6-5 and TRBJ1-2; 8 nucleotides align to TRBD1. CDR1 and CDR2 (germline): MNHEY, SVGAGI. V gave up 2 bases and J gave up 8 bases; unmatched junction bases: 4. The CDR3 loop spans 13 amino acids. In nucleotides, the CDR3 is TGTGCCAGCAGTTACAACAGGGGGAAGGGCTACACCTTC. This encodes CASSYNRGKGYTF.

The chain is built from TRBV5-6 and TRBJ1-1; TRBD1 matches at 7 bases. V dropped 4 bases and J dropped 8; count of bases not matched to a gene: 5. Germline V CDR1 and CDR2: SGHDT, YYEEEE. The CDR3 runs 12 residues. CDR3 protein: CASSAGTEEAFF. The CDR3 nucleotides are TGTGCCAGCAGCGCAGGGACAGAAGAAGCTTTCTTT. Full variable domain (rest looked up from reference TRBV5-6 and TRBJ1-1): DAGVTQSPTHLIKTRGQQVTLRCSPKSGHDTVSWYQQALGQGPQFIFQYYEEEERQRGNFPDRFSGHQFPNYSSELNVNALLLGDSALYLCASSAGTEEAFFGQGTRLTVV.

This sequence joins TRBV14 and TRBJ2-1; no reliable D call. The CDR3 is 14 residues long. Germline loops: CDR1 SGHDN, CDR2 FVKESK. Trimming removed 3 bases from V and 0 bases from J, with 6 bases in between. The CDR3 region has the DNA TGTGCCAGCAGCCAGATTAGCTCCTACAATGAGCAGTTCTTC. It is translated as CASSQISSYNEQFF.

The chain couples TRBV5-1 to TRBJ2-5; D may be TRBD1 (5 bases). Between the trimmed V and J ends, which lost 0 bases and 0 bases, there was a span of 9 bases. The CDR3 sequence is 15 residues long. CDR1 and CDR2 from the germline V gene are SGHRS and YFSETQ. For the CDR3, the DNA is TGCGCCAGCAGCTTGGTCAGGGCGAACCAAGAGACCCAGTACTTC. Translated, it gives CASSLVRANQETQYF.